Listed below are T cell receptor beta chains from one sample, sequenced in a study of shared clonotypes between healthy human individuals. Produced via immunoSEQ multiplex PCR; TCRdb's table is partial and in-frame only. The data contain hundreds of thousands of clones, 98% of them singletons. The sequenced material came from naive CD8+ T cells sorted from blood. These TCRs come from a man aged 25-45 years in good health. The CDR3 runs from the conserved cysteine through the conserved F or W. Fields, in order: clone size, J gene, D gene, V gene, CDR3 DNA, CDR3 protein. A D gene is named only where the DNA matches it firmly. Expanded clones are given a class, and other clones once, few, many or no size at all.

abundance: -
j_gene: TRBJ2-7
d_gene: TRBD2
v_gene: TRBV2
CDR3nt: TGTGCCAGCAGGGACGCCCGACTAGCGGGACAACCTTACGAGCAGTACTTC
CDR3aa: CASRDARLAGQPYEQYF

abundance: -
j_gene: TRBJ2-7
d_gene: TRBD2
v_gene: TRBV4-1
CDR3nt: TGCGCCAGCAGTCAACTAGCGGGAGGTTCCTACGAGCAGTACTTC
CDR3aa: CASSQLAGGSYEQYF

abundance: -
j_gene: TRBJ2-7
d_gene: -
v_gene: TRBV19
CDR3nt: TGTGCCAGTAGTATAGGCCCGCGCTACGAGCAGTACTTC
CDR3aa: CASSIGPRYEQYF

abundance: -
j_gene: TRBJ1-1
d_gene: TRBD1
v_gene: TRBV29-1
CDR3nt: TGCAGCGTCCGGGGACAGGGGGAAACTGAAGCTTTCTTT
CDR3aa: CSVRGQGETEAFF

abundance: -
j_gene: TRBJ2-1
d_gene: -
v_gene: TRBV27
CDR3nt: TGTGCCAGCACGAAGCGGAGCTCCTACAATGAGCAGTTCTTC
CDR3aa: CASTKRSSYNEQFF

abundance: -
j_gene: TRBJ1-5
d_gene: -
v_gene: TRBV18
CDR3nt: TGTGCCAGCTCACCTGTGGGGTCGGGGGAGCCCCAGCATTTT
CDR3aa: CASSPVGSGEPQHF

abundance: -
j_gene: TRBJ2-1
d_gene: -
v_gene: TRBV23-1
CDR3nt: TGCGCCAGCAGCCCGGACCACTGTTGCTATGAGCAGTTCTTC
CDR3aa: CASSPDHCCYEQFF

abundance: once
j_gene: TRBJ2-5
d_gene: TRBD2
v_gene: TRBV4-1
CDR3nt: TGCGCCAGCAGCTTGCGGGTAGCGGGAGTTGCAGAGACCCAGTACTTC
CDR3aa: CASSLRVAGVAETQYF

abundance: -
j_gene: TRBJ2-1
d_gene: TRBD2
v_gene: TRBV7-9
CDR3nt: TGTGCCAGCAGCTTAGGAGCGGGAGGGGTCAATGAGCAGTTCTTC
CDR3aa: CASSLGAGGVNEQFF

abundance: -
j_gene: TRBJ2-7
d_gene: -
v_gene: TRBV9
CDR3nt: TGTGCCAGCAGCGTAAGCGGAGACTACGAGCAGTACTTC
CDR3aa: CASSVSGDYEQYF

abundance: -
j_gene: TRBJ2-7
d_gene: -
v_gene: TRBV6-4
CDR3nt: TGTGCCAGCAGTGGGAGGCCCATCGACGAGCAGTACTTC
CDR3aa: CASSGRPIDEQYF

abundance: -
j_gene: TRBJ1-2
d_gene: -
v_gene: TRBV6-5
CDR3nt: TGTGCCAGCAGTTTGGGACCGCTCTTAACCTTC
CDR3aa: CASSLGPLLTF

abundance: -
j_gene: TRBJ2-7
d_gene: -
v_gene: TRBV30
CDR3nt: TGTGCCTGGACGCCTGGCTACACTCCCTACGAGCAGTACTTC
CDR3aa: CAWTPGYTPYEQYF

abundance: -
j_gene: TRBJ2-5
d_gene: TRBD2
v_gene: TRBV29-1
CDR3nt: TGCAGCGTTGAAGATCTCGGACTAGCGGATCAAGAGACCCAGTACTTC
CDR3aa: CSVEDLGLADQETQYF

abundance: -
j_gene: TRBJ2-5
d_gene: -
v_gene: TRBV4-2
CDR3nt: TGTGCCAGCAGCCAAGATAAGTGGGAGTCCGAGACCCAGTACTTC
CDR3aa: CASSQDKWESETQYF

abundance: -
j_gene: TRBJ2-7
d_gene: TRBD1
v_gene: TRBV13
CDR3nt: TGTGCCAGCAGCATCCGGGACAGGAACTACGAGCAGTACTTC
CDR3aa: CASSIRDRNYEQYF

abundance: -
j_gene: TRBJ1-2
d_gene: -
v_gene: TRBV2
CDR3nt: TGTGCCAGCACCACAACGAAGCTATATGGCTACACCTTC
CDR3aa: CASTTTKLYGYTF

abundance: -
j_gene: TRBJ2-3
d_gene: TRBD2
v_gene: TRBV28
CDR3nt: TGTGCCAGCAGCCGAGGTACCAGAGCGGGAGGGGCTTCAGATACGCAGTATTTT
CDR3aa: CASSRGTRAGGASDTQYF

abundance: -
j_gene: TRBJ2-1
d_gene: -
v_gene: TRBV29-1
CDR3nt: TGCAGCGTTGAGTTGCTTGAGCAGTTCTTC
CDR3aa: CSVELLEQFF

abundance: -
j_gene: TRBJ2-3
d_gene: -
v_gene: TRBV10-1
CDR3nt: TGCGCCAGCAGTGACACGGGAGCGGGCACAGATACGCAGTATTTT
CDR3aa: CASSDTGAGTDTQYF

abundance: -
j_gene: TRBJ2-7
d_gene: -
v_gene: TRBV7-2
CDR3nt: TGTGCCAGCAGCCAAGGGACTTACGAGCAGTACTTC
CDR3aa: CASSQGTYEQYF

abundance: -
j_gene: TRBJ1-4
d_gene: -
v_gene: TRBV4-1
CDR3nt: TGCGCCAGCAGCCAAGATCCCATAGGTTTAGGGGGGCCAGGTGAAAAACTGTTTTTT
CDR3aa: CASSQDPIGLGGPGEKLFF

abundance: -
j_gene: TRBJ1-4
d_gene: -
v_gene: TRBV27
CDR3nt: TGTGCCAGCAGTTTATCACCAGGGAGGCACGAAAAACTGTTTTTT
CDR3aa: CASSLSPGRHEKLFF

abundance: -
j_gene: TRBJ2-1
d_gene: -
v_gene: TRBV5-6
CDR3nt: TGTGCCAGCAGCCCGCGGGGTTACTACAATGAGCAGTTCTTC
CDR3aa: CASSPRGYYNEQFF

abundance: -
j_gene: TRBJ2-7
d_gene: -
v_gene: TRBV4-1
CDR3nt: TGCGCCAGCAGCCAAATGAATTTCTACGAGCAGTACTTC
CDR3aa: CASSQMNFYEQYF

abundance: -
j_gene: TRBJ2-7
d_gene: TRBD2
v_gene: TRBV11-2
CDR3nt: TGTGCCAGCAGCTCTCTGAGAACTAGCGGATACTACGAGCAGTACTTC
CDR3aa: CASSSLRTSGYYEQYF

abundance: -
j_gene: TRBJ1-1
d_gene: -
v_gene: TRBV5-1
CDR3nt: TGCGCCAGCAGCTTGCGGGACATGAACACTGAAGCTTTCTTT
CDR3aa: CASSLRDMNTEAFF

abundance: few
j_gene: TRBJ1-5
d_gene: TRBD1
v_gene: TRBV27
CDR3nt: TGTGCCTGCAGACAGGGGAATCAGCCCCAGCATTTT
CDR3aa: CACRQGNQPQHF